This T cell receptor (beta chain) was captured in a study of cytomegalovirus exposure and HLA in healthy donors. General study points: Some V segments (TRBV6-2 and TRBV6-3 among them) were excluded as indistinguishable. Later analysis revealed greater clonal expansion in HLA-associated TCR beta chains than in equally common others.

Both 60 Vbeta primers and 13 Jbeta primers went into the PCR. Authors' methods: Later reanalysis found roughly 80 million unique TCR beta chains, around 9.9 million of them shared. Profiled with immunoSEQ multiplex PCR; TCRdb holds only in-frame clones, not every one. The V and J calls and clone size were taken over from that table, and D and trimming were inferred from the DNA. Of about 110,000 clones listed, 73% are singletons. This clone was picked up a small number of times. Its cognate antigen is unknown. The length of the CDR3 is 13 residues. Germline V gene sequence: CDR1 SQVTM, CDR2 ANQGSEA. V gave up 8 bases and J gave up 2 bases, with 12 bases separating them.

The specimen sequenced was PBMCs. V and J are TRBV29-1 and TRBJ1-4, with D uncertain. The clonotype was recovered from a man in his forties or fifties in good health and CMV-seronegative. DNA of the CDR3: TGCAGCATTGTGACGGAGACTAATGAAAAACTGTTTTTT. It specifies CSIVTETNEKLFF.